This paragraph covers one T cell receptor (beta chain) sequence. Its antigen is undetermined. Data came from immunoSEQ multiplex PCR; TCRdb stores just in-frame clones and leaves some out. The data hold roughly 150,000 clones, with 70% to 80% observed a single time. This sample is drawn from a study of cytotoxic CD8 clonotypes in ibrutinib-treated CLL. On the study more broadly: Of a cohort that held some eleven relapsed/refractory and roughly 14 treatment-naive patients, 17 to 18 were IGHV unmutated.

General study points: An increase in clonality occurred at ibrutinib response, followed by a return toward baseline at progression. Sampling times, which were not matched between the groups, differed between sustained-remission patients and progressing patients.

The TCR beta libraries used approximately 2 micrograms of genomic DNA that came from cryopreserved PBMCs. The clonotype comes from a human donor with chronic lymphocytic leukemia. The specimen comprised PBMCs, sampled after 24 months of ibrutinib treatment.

In nucleotides, the CDR3 is TGTGCCAGCAGTTTCATGGATCGGCCTTACGAGCAGTACTTC. Translation: CASSFMDRPYEQYF. The chain carries TRBV28 and TRBJ2-7; D gene ambiguous. Germline CDR1 is MDHEN and CDR2 is SYDVKM. The CDR3 length is 14 residues. Trimming took 3 bases from V and 4 from J, leaving 13 bases between them. Looking up the rest from reference TRBV28 and TRBJ2-7 gives the full variable domain: DVKVTQSSRYLVKRTGEKVFLECVQDMDHENMFWYRQDPGLGLRLIYFSYDVKMKEKGDIPEGYSVSREKKERFSLILESASTNQTSMYLCASSFMDRPYEQYFGPGTRLTVT.